The 14 T cell receptor beta chains given below trace back to one sample, sequenced in a study of blood T cell repertoires in COVID-19 (TCRdb year 2020). The method was the immunoSEQ multiplex PCR assay. In TCRdb, the immuneACCESS table is reduced to in-frame sequences with V and J assigned. These tables do not hold every clone; where another copy was compared, an unresolved V gene accounts for under half, and the others remain unexplained. This sample holds a few hundred thousand clones; around 90% were observed only once. Less than 15% of the sample is taken by the ten largest. Source material: PBMCs or T cells enriched from blood (not recorded which). These receptors came from a man aged 30 to 45 who had been exposed to COVID-19.

This chain connects TRBV19 to TRBJ1-4, with TRBD1 matching 7 bases. After removal of 6 bases from V and 7 bases from J, the junction contained 11 bases not matched to a gene. Germline V lookup: CDR1 LNHDA, CDR2 SQIVND (reference sequence). There are 15 residues in the CDR3. DNA for the CDR3: TGTGCCAGTAGCCTAGGAGGGGGCGCGGGTGAAAAACTGTTTTTT. It translates to CASSLGGGAGEKLFF.

The rearrangement joins TRBV5-1 to TRBJ2-7; 10 bases fit TRBD1. Germline V gene data show CDR1 as SGHRS and CDR2 as YFSETQ. This CDR3 has 15 residues. After removal of 2 bases from V and 3 bases from J, the junction contained 5 bases not matched to a gene. As DNA, the CDR3 is TGCGCCAGCAGCTTTCCGGGACAGGGGAGCTACGAGCAGTACTTC. Protein sequence: CASSFPGQGSYEQYF.

This chain links TRBV5-1 with TRBJ2-2; 9 nucleotides align to TRBD2. The germline gives CDR1 SGHRS, CDR2 YFSETQ. CDR3 length equals 14 residues. V shed 5 bases and J 5 bases; nucleotides not matched to a gene: 4. The DNA of the CDR3 is TGCGCCAGCAGGGGGAGCGGGAGGACCGGGGAGCTGTTTTTT. This codes for CASRGSGRTGELFF.

The V gene is TRBV9, the J gene TRBJ1-1, with 8 positions matching TRBD1. This CDR3 comprises 16 residues. CDR1 and CDR2 from the germline V gene are SGDLS and YYNGEE. Germline trimming cut 3 bases from V and 1 base from J; bases unmatched to any gene: 8. CDR3 region: CASSGTGGWGNTEAFF. CDR3 coding DNA: TGTGCCAGCAGCGGCACAGGGGGGTGGGGGAACACTGAAGCTTTCTTT.

The CDR3 DNA reads as TGTGCCAGTAGCCGGACATACCCTAGCAATCAGCCCCAGCATTTT. Protein sequence: CASSRTYPSNQPQHF. This chain links TRBV19 with TRBJ1-5; possibly TRBD1 for D (5 bases). The length of the CDR3 is 15 residues. Trimming shortened V by 6 bases and J by 0 bases, and 12 bases separated the two germline ends. Germline assignment: CDR1 LNHDA and CDR2 SQIVND (reference sequence).

This clone was seen a single time. The chain recombines TRBV5-1 with TRBJ1-1; no firm D call. Germline V gene sequence: CDR1 SGHRS, CDR2 YFSETQ. The ends were cut back, 1 base at V and 3 bases at J, with 10 bases in the middle. The CDR3 loop spans 14 amino acids. DNA of the CDR3: TGCGCCAGCAGCTTGTATGGGGAGGACACTGAAGCTTTCTTT. This encodes CASSLYGEDTEAFF.

The chain combines TRBV5-1 with TRBJ2-7; possible D gene TRBD1, 5 bases. The CDR3 covers 15 residues. Germline-derived CDR1 and CDR2 are SGHRS and YFSETQ. Trimming cost V 0 bases and J 4 bases, with 14 bases left between them. CDR3 sequence: CASSLGQGPEYEQYF. The CDR3 coding sequence is TGCGCCAGCAGCTTGGGGCAGGGCCCTGAATACGAGCAGTACTTC.

This chain uses TRBV7-8 with TRBJ2-3; 9 nucleotides line up with TRBD2. This CDR3 region has 16 residues. The ends lost 3 bases at V and 2 bases at J; junction bases unmatched: 6. The germline V gene encodes CDR1 SGHVS and CDR2 FQNEAQ. The CDR3 region is CASSFMAGGDTDTQYF. The CDR3 DNA sequence: TGTGCCAGCAGCTTCATGGCGGGGGGGGACACAGATACGCAGTATTTT.

The chain combines TRBV11-3 with TRBJ1-1, with D possibly being TRBD1 (5 bases). V lost 1 base and J 7 bases, leaving 7 bases between the germline ends. Germline loops: CDR1 SGHNT, CDR2 YENEEA. This CDR3 is built from 12 residues. CDR3 protein: CASSLVDSEAFF. DNA of the CDR3: TGTGCCAGCAGCTTAGTCGACAGTGAAGCTTTCTTT.

This clone occurred many times. The chain combines TRBV11-2 with TRBJ2-2; D perhaps matches TRBD1 (6 bases). Germline assignment: CDR1 SGHAT and CDR2 FQNNGV. The CDR3 has 16 amino acids. V was clipped by 2 bases and J by 5 bases, with 15 bases between them. The CDR3 DNA follows: TGTGCCAGCAGCTTAATCCAGGGGTCCAATACCGGGGAGCTGTTTTTT. This translates into CASSLIQGSNTGELFF.

This sequence joins TRBV19 and TRBJ2-3; 7 bases match TRBD2. After removal of 5 bases from V and 3 bases from J, the junction contained 8 bases not matched to a gene. CDR1 and CDR2 (germline): LNHDA, SQIVND (reference sequence). This CDR3 is built from 15 residues. In DNA form, the CDR3 reads TGTGCCAGTAGTCCAGCGGGGATCGGTACAGATACGCAGTATTTT. Translated, it gives CASSPAGIGTDTQYF.

Details on this clone: Within the sample, other DNA sequences also encode this same CDR3. In DNA, the CDR3 is TGTGCCTGGGACAGGGGAAACACTGAAGCTTTCTTT. This encodes CAWDRGNTEAFF. The J gene is TRBJ1-1, the V gene TRBV30; 8 bases are a match to TRBD1. Germline V gene sequence: CDR1 GTSNPN, CDR2 SVGIG (reference sequence). The CDR3 runs 12 residues. V shed 5 bases, J shed 2 bases, and the junction held 1 base outside the gene matches.

The sample holds one count of this clone. The rearrangement uses TRBV14 and TRBJ2-1; 12 nucleotides agree with TRBD1. This CDR3 has 17 amino acids. The V and J ends lost 0 bases and 7 bases, in that order; junction bases with no gene match: 7. Germline lookup yields CDR1 SGHDN and CDR2 FVKESK. The CDR3 loop reads CASSQDWGTGGVNEQFF. The CDR3 coding sequence is TGTGCCAGCAGCCAAGATTGGGGGACAGGGGGCGTGAATGAGCAGTTCTTC.

V gene TRBV7-7 combines with J gene TRBJ2-7, with 8 bases fitting TRBD2. Per germline, CDR1 SSHAT and CDR2 FNYEAQ (reference sequence). This CDR3 comprises 14 residues. V trimming: 1 base; J trimming: 7 bases; junction bases outside the gene matches: 6. Written as DNA, the CDR3 is TGTGCCAGCAGCTTAGTAGCGGGGCTTCGAGAGCAGTACTTC. Its protein product is CASSLVAGLREQYF.